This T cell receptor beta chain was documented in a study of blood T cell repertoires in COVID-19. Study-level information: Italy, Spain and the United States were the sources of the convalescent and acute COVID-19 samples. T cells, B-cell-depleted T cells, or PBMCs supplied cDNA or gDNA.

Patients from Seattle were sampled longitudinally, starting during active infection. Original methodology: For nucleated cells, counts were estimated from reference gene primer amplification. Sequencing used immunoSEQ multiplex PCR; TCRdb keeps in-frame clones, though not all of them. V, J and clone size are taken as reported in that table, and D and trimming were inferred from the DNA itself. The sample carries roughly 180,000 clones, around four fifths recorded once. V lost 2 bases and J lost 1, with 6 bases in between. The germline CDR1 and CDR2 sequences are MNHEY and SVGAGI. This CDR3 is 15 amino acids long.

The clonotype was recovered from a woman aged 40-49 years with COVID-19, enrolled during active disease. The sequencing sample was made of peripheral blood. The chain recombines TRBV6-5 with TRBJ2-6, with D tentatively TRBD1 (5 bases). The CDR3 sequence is CASSYQGSGANVLTF. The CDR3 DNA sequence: TGTGCCAGCAGTTACCAGGGTTCTGGGGCCAACGTCCTGACTTTC.